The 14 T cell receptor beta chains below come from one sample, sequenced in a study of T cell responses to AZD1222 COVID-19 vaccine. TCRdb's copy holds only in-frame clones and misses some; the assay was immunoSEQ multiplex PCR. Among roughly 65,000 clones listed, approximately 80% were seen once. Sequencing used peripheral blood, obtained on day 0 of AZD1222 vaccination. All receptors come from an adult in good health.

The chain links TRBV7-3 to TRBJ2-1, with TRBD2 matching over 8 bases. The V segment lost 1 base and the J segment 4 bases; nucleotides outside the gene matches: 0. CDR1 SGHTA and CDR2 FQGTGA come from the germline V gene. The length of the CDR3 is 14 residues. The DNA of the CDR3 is TGTGCCAGCAGCTTAAGCGGGGGGTACAATGAGCAGTTCTTC. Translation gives CASSLSGGYNEQFF.

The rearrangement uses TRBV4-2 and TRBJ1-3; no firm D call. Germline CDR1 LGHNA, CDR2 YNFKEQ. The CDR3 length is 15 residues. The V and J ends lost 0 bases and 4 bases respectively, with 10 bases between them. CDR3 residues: CASSQDSAAGNTIYF. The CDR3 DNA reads TGTGCCAGCAGCCAAGATTCGGCAGCCGGAAACACCATATATTTT.

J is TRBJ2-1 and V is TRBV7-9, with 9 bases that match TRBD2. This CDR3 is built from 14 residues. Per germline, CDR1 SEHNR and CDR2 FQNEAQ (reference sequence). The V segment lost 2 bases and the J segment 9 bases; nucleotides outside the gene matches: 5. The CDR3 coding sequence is TGTGCCAGCAGCTTATTTACTAGCGGGCCTGAGCAGTTCTTC. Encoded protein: CASSLFTSGPEQFF.

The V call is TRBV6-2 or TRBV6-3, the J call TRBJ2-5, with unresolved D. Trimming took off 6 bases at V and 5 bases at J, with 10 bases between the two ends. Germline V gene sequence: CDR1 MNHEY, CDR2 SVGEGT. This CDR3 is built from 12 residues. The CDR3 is CASSVMWETQYF. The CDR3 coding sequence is TGTGCCAGCAGCGTGATGTGGGAGACCCAGTACTTC.

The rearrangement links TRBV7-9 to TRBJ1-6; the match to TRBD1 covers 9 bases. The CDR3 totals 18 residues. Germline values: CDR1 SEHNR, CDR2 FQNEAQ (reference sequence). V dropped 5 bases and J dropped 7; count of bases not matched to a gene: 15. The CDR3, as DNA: TGTGCCAGCAGCCCACCCGGGACAGGGATTTTGGGGAATTCACCCCTCCACTTT. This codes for CASSPPGTGILGNSPLHF. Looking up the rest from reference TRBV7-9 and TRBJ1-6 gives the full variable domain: DTGVSQNPRHKITKRGQNVTFRCDPISEHNRLYWYRQTLGQGPEFLTYFQNEAQLEKSRLLSDRFSAERPKGSFSTLEIQRTEQGDSAMYLCASSPPGTGILGNSPLHFGNGTRLTVT.

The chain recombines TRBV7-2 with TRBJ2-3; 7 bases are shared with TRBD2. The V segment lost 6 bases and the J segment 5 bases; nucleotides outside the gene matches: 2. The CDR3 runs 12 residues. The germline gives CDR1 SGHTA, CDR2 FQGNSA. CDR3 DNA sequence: TGTGCCAGCAGGGGGGGGATAGATACGCAGTATTTT. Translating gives CASRGGIDTQYF.

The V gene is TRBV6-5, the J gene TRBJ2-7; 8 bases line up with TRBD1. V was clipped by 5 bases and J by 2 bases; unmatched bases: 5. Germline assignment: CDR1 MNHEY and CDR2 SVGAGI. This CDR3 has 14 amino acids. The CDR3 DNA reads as TGTGCCAGCAGTCCCGAGACAGGGGCCTACGAGCAGTACTTC. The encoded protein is CASSPETGAYEQYF.

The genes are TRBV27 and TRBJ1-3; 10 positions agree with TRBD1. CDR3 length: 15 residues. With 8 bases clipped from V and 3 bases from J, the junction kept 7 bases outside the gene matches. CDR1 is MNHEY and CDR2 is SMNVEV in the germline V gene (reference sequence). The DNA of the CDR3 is TGTGCCAGCCAACCGGGGACAGGGGTTGGAAACACCATATATTTT. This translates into CASQPGTGVGNTIYF.

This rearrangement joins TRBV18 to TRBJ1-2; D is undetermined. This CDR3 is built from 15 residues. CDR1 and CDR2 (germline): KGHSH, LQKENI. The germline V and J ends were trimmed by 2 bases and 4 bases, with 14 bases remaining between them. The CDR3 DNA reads TGTGCCAGCTCACCAGGAGCCTTAGATGGCTATGGCTACACCTTC. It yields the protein CASSPGALDGYGYTF.

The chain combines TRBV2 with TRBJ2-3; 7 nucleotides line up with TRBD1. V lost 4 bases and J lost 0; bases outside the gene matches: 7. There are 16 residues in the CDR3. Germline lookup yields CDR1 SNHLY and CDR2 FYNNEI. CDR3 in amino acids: CASSVGTESSTDTQYF. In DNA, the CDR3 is TGTGCCAGCAGTGTCGGGACAGAATCTAGCACAGATACGCAGTATTTT.

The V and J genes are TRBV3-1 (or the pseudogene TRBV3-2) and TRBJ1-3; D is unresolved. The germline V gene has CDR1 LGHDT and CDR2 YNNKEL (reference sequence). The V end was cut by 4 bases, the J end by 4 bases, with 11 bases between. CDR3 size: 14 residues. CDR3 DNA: TGTGCCAGCAGCCCGTCGGGGTCCGGAAACACCATATATTTT. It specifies CASSPSGSGNTIYF.

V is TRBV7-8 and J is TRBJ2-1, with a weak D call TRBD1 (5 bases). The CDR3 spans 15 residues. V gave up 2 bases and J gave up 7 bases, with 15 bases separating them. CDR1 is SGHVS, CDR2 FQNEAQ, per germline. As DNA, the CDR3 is TGTGCCAGCAGCTTATGGACAAGGTCAAGGAATGAGCAGTTCTTC. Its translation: CASSLWTRSRNEQFF.

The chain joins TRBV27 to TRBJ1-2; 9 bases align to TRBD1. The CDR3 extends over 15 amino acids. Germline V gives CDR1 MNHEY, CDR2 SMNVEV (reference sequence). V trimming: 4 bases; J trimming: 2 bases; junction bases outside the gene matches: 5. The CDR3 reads CASSSRTGVNYGYTF. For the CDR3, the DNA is TGTGCCAGCAGTTCCCGGACAGGGGTGAACTATGGCTACACCTTC.

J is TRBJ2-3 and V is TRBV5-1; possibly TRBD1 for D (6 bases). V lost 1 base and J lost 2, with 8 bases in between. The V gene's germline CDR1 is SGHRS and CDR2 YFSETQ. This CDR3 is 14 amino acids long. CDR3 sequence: CASSLRTVTDTQYF. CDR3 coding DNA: TGCGCCAGCAGCTTGAGGACAGTCACAGATACGCAGTATTTT.